This T cell receptor beta chain was sequenced for a study of OX40 agonist ivuxolimab in advanced cancers. The overall study: Around 40% of patients had received prior checkpoint inhibitor therapy.

Only in-frame clones appear in the TCRdb table, and some are missing; sequencing was by immunoSEQ multiplex PCR. This sample has nearly 80,000 clones, with under 90% found just once. As to this clone: Its specificity is not known.

V lost 2 bases and J lost 6, with 17 bases in between. This CDR3 spans 15 amino acids. The V gene's germline CDR1 is KGHSH and CDR2 LQKENI. Whole-study results and caveats: CD4+ and CD8+ blood T cells expanded clonally by week 6 at 0.1 to 3.0 mg/kg. Antigen specificity remained undetermined for the expanded peripheral T cells.

This chain links TRBV18 with TRBJ2-7; the D gene is possibly TRBD2 (6 bases). Sequenced here: CD4+ or CD8+ T cells sorted from blood, sampled in a trial of the OX40 agonist ivuxolimab. This sequence originates from an adult with an advanced solid tumor such as melanoma, head and neck, liver or kidney cancer. The CDR3 protein is CASSPKRAGSGEQYV. The DNA for the CDR3 is TGTGCCAGCTCACCAAAGAGAGCGGGTTCGGGCGAGCAGTACGTC.